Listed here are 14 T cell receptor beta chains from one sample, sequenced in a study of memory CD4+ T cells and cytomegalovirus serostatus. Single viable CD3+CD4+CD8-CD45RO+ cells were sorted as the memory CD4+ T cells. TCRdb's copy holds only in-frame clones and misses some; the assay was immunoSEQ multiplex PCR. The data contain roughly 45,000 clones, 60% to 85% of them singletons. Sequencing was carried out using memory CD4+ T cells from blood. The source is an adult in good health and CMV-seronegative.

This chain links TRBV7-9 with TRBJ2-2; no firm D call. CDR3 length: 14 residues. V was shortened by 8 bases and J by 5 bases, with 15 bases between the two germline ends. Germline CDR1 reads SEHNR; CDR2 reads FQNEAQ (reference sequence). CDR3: CASVLDRDTGELFF. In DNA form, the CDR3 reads TGTGCCAGCGTGTTGGATAGGGATACCGGGGAGCTGTTTTTT.

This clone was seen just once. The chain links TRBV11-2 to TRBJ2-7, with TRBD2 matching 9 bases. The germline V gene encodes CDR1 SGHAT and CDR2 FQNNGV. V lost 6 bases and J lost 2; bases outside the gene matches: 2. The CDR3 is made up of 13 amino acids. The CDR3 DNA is TGTGCCAGCAGACGGACTAGCGCCTACGAGCAGTACTTC. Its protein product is CASRRTSAYEQYF.

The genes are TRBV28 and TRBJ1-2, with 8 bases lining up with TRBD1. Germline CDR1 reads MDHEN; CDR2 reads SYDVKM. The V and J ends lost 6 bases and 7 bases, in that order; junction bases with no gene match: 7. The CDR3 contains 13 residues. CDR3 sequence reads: CASSVQGGGGYTF. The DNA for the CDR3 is TGTGCCAGCAGCGTACAGGGGGGCGGTGGCTACACCTTC.

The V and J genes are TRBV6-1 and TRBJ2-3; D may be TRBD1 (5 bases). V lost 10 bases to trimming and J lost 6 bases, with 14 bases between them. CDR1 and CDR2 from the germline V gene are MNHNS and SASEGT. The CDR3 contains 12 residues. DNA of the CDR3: TGTGCCATGGGCCCTTACAGGGATACGCAGTATTTT. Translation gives CAMGPYRDTQYF.

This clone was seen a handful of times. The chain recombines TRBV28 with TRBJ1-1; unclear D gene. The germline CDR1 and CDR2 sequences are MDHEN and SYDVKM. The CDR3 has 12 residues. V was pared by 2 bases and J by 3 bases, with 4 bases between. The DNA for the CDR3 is TGTGCCAGCAGTTTAGCGTACACTGAAGCTTTCTTT. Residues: CASSLAYTEAFF.

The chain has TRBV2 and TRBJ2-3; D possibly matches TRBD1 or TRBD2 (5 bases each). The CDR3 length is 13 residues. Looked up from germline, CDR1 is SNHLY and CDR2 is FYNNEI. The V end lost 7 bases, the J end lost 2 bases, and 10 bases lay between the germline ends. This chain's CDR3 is CASKSGTTDTQYF. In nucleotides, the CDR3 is TGTGCCAGCAAATCGGGGACCACAGATACGCAGTATTTT.

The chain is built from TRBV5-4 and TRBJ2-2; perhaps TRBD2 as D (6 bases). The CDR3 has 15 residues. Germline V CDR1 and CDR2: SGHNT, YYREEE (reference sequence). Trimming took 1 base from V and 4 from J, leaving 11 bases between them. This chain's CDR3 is CASSLIYGGTGELFF. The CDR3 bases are TGTGCCAGCAGCTTGATTTACGGGGGCACCGGGGAGCTGTTTTTT.

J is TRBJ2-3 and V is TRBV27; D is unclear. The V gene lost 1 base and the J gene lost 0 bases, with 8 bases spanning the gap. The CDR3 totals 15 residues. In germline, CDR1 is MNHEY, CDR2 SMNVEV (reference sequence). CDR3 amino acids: CASSLLTTSTDTQYF. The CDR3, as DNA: TGTGCCAGCAGTTTATTGACAACTAGCACAGATACGCAGTATTTT.

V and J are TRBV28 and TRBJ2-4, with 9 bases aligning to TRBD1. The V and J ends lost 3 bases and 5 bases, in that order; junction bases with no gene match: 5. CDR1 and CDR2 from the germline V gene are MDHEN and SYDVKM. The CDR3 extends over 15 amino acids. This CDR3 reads CASSLTGQGQNIQYF. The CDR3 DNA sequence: TGTGCCAGCAGTTTGACGGGACAGGGACAAAACATTCAGTACTTC.

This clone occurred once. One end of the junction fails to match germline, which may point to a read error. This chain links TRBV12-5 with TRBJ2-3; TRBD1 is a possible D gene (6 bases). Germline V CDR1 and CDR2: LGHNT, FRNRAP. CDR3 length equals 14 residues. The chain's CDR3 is CASAPDRPTDTRYF. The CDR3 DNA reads TGTGCTAGTGCCCCCGACAGGCCCACAGATACGCGGTATTTT.

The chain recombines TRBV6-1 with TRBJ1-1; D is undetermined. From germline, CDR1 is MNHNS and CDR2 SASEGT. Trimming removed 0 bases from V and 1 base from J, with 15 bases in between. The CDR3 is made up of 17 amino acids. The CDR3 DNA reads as TGTGCCAGCAGTGAAGCGGGAATACGGGTTGAGAACACTGAAGCTTTCTTT. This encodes CASSEAGIRVENTEAFF.

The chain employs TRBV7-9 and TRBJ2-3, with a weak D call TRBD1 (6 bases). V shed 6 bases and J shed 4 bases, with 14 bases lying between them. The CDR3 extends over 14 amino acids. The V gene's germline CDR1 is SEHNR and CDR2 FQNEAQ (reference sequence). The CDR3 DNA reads TGTGCCAGCAGGATTGGGGGCCGGGCAGATACGCAGTATTTT. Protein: CASRIGGRADTQYF.

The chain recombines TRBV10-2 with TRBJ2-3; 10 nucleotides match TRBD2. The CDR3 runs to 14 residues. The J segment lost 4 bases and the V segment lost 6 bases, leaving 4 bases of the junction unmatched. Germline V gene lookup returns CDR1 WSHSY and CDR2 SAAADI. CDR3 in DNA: TGCGCCAGCAGAGCTAGCGGGGGCTCAGATACGCAGTATTTT. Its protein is CASRASGGSDTQYF.

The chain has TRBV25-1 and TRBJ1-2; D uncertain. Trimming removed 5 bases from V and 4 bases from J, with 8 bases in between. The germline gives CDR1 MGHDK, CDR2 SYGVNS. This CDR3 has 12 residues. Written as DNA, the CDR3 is TGTGCCAGCAGTCCAGGTTCCTATGGCTACACCTTC. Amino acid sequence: CASSPGSYGYTF.